A selection of T cell receptor beta chains follows, all from one sample in a study of tumor-infiltrating lymphocytes in glioblastoma multiforme. A single record per CDR3 protein comes from TCRdb applying MiXCR to the multiplex PCR reads. The top ten clones hold 40% to 60% of a sample with about 8,400 distinct CDR3 sequences, under 85% of them seen once. The sample comprised brain tumor tissue. These receptors all come from a male donor with glioblastoma. The CDR3 runs from the conserved cysteine through the conserved F or W. Each record gives: V gene, D gene, clone size, J gene, CDR3 DNA, CDR3 protein. D genes are given only for firm matches. Rows may omit the clone size; those that give it use once, few, many or a size class.

>TRBV11-2|.|.|TRBJ1-2
TGTGCCAGCAGCTTCGGGGGTACCACCAAGGGCTACACCTTC
CASSFGGTTKGYTF
>TRBV6-5|.|.|TRBJ2-6
TGTGCCAGCAGCCCGGTCCACTCTGGGGCCAACGTCCTGACTTTC
CASSPVHSGANVLTF
>TRBV11-3|.|few|TRBJ2-1
TGTGCCAGCAGCTTCGGTAGGCGCAATGAGCAGTTCTTC
CASSFGRRNEQFF
>TRBV20-1|.|.|TRBJ1-1
TGCAGTGCTAGACCCGGGGCCGATGAAGCTTTCTTT
CSARPGADEAFF
>TRBV11-2|.|.|TRBJ2-1
TGTGCCAGCAGTCTTAGTAGCTTTCCCCCCCGGAATGAGCAGTTCTTC
CASSLSSFPPRNEQFF
>TRBV6-5|.|once|TRBJ2-6
TGTGCCTGCAGTCCCCCGAGCTCTGGGACCAATGTCCTGACTTTC
CACSPPSSGTNVLTF
>TRBV11-2|TRBD1|.|TRBJ1-1
TGTGCCAGCAGCGCACGGCCGGGACAGGACGGGAGAACTGGAGCTTTCTTT
CASSARPGQDGRTGAFF
>TRBV7-8|.|.|TRBJ1-2
TGTGCCAGCAGTCCCGACAGAATCTATGGATACACCTTC
CASSPDRIYGYTF
>TRBV20-1|.|.|TRBJ1-6
TGCAGTGCTAGAAGGCGGGGTTCAGTGAATTCACCCCTCCACTTC
CSARRRGSVNSPLHF
>TRBV11-2|TRBD2|.|TRBJ2-2
TGTGCCAGCGCCCCCTCATTCGACCAAGGGCTAGCGGCAAACACCGTGGAGCCGTTTTTT
CASAPSFDQGLAANTVEPFF
>TRBV20-1|.|.|TRBJ1-2
TGCAGTGCTACCTTAGGGGCCACTATGAACGGCTACACCTTC
CSATLGATMNGYTF
>TRBV12-3/TRBV12-4|.|.|TRBJ2-5
TGTGCCAGCAGTAAACTTCCCCAAGAGACCCAGTACTTC
CASSKLPQETQYF
>TRBV5-4|TRBD1|.|TRBJ1-2
TGTGCCACCAGAGGAGGGACAGGAGAAGGTTACACCTTC
CATRGGTGEGYTF
>TRBV20-1|TRBD2|once|TRBJ2-1
TGCAGTGCTAGAAAGGCGGGAGACGCCAATGAGCAGTTCTTC
CSARKAGDANEQFF
>TRBV11-2|.|few|TRBJ2-7
TGTGCCAGCAGCCGTACTAACTCCTACGAGCAGTACTTC
CASSRTNSYEQYF
>TRBV11-3|.|.|TRBJ1-6
TGTGCGAGCAGCCCCGGAGATGATTCACCCCTCCACTTT
CASSPGDDSPLHF
>TRBV11-2|TRBD2|few|TRBJ2-3
TGTGCCAGCAGCCCGGGGACTAGCGGGAGGTCGGATACGCAGTATTTT
CASSPGTSGRSDTQYF
>TRBV7-8|TRBD1|.|TRBJ1-1
TGTGCCAGCAGTTTAGCTCGGGGGGGACAGCGTGAAGCTTTCTTT
CASSLARGGQREAFF
>TRBV20-1|TRBD2|.|TRBJ2-1
TGCAGTGCTCCAGGACTAGCGGGAGTCGTATGGTACAATGAGCAGTTCTTC
CSAPGLAGVVWYNEQFF
>TRBV10-3|TRBD2|.|TRBJ2-1
TGTGCCATCACTGAGGCTTTATCTATAGCGGGAGGATTTAATGAACAGTTCTTC
CAITEALSIAGGFNEQFF
>TRBV11-2|.|once|TRBJ2-5
TGTGCCAGCAGCTTCCGACTAGTGGATGTCCACAATGAGCAGTACTTC
CASSFRLVDVHNEQYF
>TRBV29-1|TRBD2|.|TRBJ2-1
TGCAGCGTTGAAGATGACTGGTTTTGGAAGAGGGAGGGGAATGAGCAGTTCTTC
CSVEDDWFWKREGNEQFF
>TRBV13|TRBD2|.|TRBJ2-1
TGTGCCAGCAGTTCAAAACTAGCGGGGATAAATTACAATGAGCAGTTCTTC
CASSSKLAGINYNEQFF